This T cell receptor (beta chain) was found in a study of tumor and adjacent non-tumor tissue in lung cancer. In the study overall: The cohort had around eleven adenocarcinoma, a couple of squamous cell and 1 small cell patients.

Three rounds of nested PCR, following a modified ARM-PCR protocol, produced the TCRbeta library. TCRdb called the multiplex PCR reads again in MiXCR, with one record for every CDR3 protein. This table has tens of thousands of distinct CDR3 sequences, just under 75% appearing once. The template was RNA from unsorted bulk tissue. Notes on the study in general: In normal lung, the top 100 clones were significantly more dominant than in tumor.

In the case of this clonotype: The antigen remains unidentified. The junction differs from germline at one of its ends, possibly a read error.

The CDR3 loop spans 17 amino acids. CDR1 is SGHNT and CDR2 is YYREEE in the germline V gene (reference sequence). Sequencing was done on a sample of lung tumor tissue. The receptor was derived from a woman aged 35 to 49 with non-small cell lung cancer. The chain employs TRBV5-4 and TRBJ2-7; 9 positions match TRBD2. CDR3 region: CVSSLKRGDPQYYEQYF. The DNA of the CDR3 is TGTGTCAGCAGCTTGAAGCGGGGGGACCCTCAATACTACGAGCAGTACTTC.